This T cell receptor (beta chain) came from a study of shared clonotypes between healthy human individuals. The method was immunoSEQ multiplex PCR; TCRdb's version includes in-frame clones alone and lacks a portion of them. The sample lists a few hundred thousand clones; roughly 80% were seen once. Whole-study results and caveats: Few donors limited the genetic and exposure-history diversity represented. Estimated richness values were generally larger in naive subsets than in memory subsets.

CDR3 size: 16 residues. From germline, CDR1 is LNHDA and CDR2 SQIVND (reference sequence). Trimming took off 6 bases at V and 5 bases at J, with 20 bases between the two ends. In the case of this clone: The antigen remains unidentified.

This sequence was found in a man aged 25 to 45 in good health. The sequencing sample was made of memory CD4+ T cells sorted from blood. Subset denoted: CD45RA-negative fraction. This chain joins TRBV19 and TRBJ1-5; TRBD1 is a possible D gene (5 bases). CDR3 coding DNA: TGTGCCAGTAGCGAAATGGGGCGGGGGGGATATCAGCCCCAGCATTTT. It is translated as CASSEMGRGGYQPQHF.